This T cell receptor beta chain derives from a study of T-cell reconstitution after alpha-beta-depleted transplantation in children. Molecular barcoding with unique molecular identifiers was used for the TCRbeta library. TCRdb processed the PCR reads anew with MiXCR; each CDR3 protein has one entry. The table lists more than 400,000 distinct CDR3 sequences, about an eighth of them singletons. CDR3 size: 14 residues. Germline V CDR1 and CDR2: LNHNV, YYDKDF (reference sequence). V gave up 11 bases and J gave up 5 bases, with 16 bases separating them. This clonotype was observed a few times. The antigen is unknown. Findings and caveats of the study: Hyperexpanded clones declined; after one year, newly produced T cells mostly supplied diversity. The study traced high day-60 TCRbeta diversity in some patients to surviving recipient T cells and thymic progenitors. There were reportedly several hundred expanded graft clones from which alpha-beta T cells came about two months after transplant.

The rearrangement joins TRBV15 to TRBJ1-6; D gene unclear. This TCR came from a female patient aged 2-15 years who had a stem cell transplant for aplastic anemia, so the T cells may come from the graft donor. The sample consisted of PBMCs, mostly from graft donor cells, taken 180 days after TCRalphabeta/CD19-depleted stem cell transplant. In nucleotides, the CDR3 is TGTGCCTCCGCCGCTCAACCAAATAATTCACCCCTCCACTTT. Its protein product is CASAAQPNNSPLHF.